This TCR beta chain appears in the sequencing data of a study of T cell responses to AZD1222 COVID-19 vaccine. This CDR3 comprises 13 residues. V was cut by 4 bases and J by 6 bases, with 9 bases left in between. Germline loops: CDR1 MNHNY, CDR2 SVGAGI (reference sequence). Study-wide points: Seropositive status at baseline applied to only a handful of AZD1222 recipients. Unmutated variant regions are reportedly targeted by nearly half of spike-specific TCRs. Clonal diversity may have been underestimated in mostly white British donors.

This clone was picked up one time. Its specificity is not known. Clones were read by immunoSEQ multiplex PCR, and TCRdb kept only the in-frame ones, dropping some. In the table there are about 100,000 clones, more than 70% of which are singletons. The sample in question was peripheral blood, obtained on day 0 of AZD1222 vaccination. This receptor was obtained from an adult in good health. This chain connects TRBV6-6 to TRBJ1-4; D gene ambiguous. In nucleotides, the CDR3 is TGTGCCAGCAGTTGGGAGATGGATGAAAAACTGTTTTTT. Amino acids: CASSWEMDEKLFF.